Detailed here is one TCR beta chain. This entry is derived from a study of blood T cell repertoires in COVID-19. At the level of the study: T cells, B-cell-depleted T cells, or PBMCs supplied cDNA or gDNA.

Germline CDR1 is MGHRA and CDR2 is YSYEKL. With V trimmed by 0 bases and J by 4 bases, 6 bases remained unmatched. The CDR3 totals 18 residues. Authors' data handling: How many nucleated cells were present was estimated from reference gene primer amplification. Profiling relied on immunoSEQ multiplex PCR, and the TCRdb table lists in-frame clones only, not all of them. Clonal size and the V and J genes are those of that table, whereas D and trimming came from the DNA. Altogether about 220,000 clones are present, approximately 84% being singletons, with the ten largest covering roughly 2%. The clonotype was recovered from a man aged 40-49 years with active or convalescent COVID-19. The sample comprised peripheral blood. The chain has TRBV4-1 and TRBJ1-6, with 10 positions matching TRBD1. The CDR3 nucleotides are TGCGCCAGCAGCCAAGATAGGACAGGGGGGCGTTATAATTCACCCCTCCACTTT. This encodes CASSQDRTGGRYNSPLHF.